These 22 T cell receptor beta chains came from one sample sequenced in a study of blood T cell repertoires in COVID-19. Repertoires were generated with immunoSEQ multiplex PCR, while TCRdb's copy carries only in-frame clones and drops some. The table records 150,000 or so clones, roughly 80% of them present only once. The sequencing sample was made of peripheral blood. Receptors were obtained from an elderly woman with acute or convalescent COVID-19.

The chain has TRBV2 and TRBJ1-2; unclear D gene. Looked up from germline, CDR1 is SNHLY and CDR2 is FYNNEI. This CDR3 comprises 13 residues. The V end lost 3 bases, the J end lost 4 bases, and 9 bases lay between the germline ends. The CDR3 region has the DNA TGTGCCAGCAGTGACCTCGCAGGCTATGGCTACACCTTC. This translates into CASSDLAGYGYTF.

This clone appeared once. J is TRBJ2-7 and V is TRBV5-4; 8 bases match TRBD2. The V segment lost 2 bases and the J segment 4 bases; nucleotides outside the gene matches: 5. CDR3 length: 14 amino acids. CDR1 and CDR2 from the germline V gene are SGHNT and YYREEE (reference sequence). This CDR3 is CASSFWTSKYEQYF. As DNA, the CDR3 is TGTGCCAGCAGCTTTTGGACTAGCAAGTACGAGCAGTACTTC.

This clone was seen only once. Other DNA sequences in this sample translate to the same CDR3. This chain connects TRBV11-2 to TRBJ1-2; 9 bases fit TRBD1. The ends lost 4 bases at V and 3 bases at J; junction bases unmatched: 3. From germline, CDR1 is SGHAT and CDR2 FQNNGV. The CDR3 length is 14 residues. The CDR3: CASSSRTGDYGYTF. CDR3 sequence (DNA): TGTGCCAGCAGCTCTAGGACAGGGGACTATGGCTACACCTTC. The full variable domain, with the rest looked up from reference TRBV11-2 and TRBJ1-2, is EAGVAQSPRYKIIEKRQSVAFWCNPISGHATLYWYQQILGQGPKLLIQFQNNGVVDDSQLPKDRFSAERLKGVDSTLKIQPAKLEDSAVYLCASSSRTGDYGYTFGSGTRLTVV.

CDR3 region: CASSQLSSTDTQYF. The CDR3 DNA reads TGCGCCAGCAGCCAATTATCTAGCACAGATACGCAGTATTTT. The rearrangement uses TRBV4-1 and TRBJ2-3; D is ambiguous. The CDR3 sequence is 14 residues long. Trimming cost V 2 bases and J 0 bases, with 6 bases left between them. Per the germline V gene, CDR1 is MGHRA and CDR2 is YSYEKL.

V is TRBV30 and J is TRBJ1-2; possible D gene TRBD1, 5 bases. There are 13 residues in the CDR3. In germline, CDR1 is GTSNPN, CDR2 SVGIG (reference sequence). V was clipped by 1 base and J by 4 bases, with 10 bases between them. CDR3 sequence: CAWSDDRIYGYTF. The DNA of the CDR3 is TGTGCCTGGAGTGATGACAGAATCTATGGCTACACCTTC.

The CDR3 region is CASSRQGSSSYNEQFF. The CDR3 DNA follows: TGTGCCAGCAGCAGACAGGGCTCAAGCTCCTACAATGAGCAGTTCTTC. The chain links TRBV2 to TRBJ2-1, with 7 positions matching TRBD1. The junction had 8 bases not matched to a gene; V was cut back by 6 bases and J by 0 bases. The V gene's germline CDR1 is SNHLY and CDR2 FYNNEI. CDR3 size: 16 residues.

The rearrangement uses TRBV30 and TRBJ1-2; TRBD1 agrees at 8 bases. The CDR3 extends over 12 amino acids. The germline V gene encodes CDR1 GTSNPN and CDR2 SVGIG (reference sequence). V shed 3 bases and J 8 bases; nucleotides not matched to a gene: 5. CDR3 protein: CAWSETGEGYTF. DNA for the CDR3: TGTGCCTGGAGCGAGACAGGGGAAGGCTACACCTTC.

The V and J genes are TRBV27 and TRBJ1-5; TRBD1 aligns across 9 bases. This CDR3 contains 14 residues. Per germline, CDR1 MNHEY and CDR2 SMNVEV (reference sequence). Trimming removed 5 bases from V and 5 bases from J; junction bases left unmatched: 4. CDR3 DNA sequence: TGTGCCAGCAGTGAAGGACAGGGGTATCAGCCCCAGCATTTT. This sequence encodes CASSEGQGYQPQHF.

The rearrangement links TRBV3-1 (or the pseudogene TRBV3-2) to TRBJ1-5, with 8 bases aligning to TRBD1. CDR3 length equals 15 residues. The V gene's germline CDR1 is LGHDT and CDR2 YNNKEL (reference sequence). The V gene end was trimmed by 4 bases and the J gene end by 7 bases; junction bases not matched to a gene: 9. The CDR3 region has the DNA TGTGCCAGCAGCCGGGGGACAGGCGGTCCCCAGCCCCAGCATTTT. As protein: CASSRGTGGPQPQHF.

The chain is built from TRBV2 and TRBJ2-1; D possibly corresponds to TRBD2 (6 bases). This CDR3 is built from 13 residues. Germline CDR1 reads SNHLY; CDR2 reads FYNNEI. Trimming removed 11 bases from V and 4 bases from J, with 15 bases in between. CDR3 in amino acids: CAGGATPYNEQFF. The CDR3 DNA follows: TGTGCCGGCGGGGCCACCCCTTACAATGAGCAGTTCTTC.

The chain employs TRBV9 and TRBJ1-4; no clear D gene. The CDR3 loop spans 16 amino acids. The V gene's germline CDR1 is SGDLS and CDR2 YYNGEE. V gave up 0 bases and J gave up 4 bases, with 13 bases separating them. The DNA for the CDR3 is TGTGCCAGCAGCGTAGACTCTCGTCCGGGTAATGAAAAACTGTTTTTT. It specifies CASSVDSRPGNEKLFF.

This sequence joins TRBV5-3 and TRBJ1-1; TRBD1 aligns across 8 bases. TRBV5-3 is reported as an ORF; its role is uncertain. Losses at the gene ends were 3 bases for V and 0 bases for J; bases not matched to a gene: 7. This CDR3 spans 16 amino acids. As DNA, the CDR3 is TGTGCCAGAAGCTCGGACAGGGTGTATATGAACACTGAAGCTTTCTTT. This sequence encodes CARSSDRVYMNTEAFF.

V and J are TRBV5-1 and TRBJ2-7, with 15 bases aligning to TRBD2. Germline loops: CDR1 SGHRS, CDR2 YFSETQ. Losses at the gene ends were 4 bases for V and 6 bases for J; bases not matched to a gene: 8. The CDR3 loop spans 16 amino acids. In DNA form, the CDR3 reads TGCGCCAGCAGCGCCGGGACTAGCGGGGGGAGAGGCGAGCAGTACTTC. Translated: CASSAGTSGGRGEQYF.

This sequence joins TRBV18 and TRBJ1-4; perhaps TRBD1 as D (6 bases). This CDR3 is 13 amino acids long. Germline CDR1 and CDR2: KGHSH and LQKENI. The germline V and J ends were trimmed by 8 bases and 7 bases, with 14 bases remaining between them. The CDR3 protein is CASLTGIGEKLFF. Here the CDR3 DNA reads TGTGCCAGCCTTACAGGGATAGGTGAAAAACTGTTTTTT.

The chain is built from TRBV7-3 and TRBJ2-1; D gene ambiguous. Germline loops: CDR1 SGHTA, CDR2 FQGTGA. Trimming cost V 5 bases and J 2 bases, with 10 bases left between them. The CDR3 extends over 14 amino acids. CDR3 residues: CASSPRVTYNEQFF. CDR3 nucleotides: TGTGCCAGCAGCCCCCGGGTAACCTACAATGAGCAGTTCTTC.

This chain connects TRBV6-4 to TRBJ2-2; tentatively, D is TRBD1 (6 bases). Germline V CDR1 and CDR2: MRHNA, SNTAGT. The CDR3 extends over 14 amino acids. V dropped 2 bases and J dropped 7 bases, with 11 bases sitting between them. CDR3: CASSDDQGSGELFF. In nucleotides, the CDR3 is TGTGCCAGCAGTGACGACCAGGGGAGCGGGGAGCTGTTTTTT.

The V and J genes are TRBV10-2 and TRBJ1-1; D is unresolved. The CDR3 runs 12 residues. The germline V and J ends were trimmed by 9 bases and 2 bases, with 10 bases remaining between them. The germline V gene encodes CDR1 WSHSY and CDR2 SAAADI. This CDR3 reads CASGEDNTEAFF. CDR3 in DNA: TGCGCCAGTGGGGAGGATAACACTGAAGCTTTCTTT.

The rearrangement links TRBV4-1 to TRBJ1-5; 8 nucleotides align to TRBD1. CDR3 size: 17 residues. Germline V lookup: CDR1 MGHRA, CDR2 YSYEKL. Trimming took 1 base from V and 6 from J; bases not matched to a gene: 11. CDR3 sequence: CASSQGLGQGSRQPQHF. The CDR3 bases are TGCGCCAGCAGCCAAGGCCTCGGACAGGGCAGCCGTCAGCCCCAGCATTTT.

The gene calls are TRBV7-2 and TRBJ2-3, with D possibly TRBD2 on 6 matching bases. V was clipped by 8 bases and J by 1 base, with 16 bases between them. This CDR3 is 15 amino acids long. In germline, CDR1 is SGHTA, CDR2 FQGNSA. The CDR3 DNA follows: TGTGCCAGCTCACTAGCTCGACCTGGCACAGATACGCAGTATTTT. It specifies CASSLARPGTDTQYF.

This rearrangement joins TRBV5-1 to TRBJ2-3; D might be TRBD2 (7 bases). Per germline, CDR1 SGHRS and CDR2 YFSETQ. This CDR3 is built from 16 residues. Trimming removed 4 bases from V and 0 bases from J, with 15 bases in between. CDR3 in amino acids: CASSPFGGLSTDTQYF. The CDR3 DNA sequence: TGCGCCAGCAGCCCCTTCGGGGGGCTAAGCACAGATACGCAGTATTTT.

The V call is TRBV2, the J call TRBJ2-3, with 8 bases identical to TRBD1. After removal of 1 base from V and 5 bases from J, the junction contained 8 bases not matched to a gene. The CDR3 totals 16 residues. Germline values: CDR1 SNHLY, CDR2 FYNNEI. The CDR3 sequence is CASSEVAGGFRDTQYF. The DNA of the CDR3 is TGTGCCAGCAGTGAAGTGGCAGGGGGCTTTAGAGATACGCAGTATTTT.

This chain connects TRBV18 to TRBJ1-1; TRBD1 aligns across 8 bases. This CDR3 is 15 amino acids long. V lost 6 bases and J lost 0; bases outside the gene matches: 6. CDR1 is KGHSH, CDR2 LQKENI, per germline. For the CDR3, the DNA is TGTGCCAGCTCGCAATTCAGGGGGCTGAACACTGAAGCTTTCTTT. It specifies CASSQFRGLNTEAFF.